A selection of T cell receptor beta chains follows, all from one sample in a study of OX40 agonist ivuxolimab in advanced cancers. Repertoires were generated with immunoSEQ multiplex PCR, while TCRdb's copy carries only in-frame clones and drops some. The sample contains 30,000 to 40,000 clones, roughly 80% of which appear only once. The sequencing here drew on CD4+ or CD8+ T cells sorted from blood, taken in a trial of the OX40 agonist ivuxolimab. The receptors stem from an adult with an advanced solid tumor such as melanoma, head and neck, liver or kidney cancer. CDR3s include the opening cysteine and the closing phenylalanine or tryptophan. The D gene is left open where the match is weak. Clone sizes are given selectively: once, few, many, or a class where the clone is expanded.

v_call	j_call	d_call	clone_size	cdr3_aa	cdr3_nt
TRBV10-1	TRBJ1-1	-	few	CASSESSGSTEAFF	TGCGCCAGCAGTGAGTCTTCGGGGAGCACTGAAGCTTTCTTT
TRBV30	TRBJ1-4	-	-	CACEPSLGREGEKLFF	TGTGCCTGCGAACCTTCCTTGGGTAGGGAGGGCGAAAAACTGTTTTTT
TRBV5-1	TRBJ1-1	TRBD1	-	CASSWTGGIGTNTEAFF	TGCGCCAGCAGCTGGACAGGGGGAATCGGGACGAACACTGAAGCTTTCTTT
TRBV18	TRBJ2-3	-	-	CASSPPVGLTDTQYF	TGTGCCAGCTCACCGCCGGTGGGCCTCACAGATACGCAGTATTTT
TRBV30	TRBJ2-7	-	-	CAWRRSGAGYEQYF	TGTGCCTGGAGGAGGTCAGGGGCAGGTTACGAGCAGTACTTC
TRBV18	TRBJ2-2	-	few	CASGTGMSSGELFF	TGTGCCAGCGGAACAGGGATGAGTTCCGGGGAGCTGTTTTTT
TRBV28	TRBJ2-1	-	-	CASSRGTSSRGVNEQFF	TGTGCCAGCAGCCGGGGGACATCCAGTCGGGGGGTGAATGAGCAGTTCTTC
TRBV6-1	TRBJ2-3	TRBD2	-	CAINLQGLAKDTQYF	TGTGCCATCAACCTACAGGGACTAGCGAAAGATACGCAGTATTTT
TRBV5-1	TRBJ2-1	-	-	CASSLGSGVSYNEQFF	TGCGCCAGCAGCTTGGGTTCGGGGGTCTCCTACAATGAGCAGTTCTTC
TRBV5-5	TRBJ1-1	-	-	CASSLMIREGTEAFF	TGTGCCAGCAGCTTGATGATAAGGGAAGGGACTGAAGCTTTCTTT
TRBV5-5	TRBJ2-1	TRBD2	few	CASSFPGTTNNEQFF	TGTGCCAGCAGCTTCCCCGGGACTACAAACAATGAGCAGTTCTTC
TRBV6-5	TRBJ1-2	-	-	CASSYSRGHGYTF	TGTGCCAGCAGTTACTCGCGAGGTCATGGCTACACCTTC
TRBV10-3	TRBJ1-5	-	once	CAISKGSGDNQPQHF	TGTGCCATCAGCAAAGGATCGGGGGACAATCAGCCCCAGCATTTT
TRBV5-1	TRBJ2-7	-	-	CASSPGWQDSYEQYF	TGCGCCAGCAGCCCGGGATGGCAGGACTCCTACGAGCAGTACTTC
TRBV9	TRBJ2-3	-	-	CASSVEGGRYADTQYF	TGTGCCAGCAGCGTAGAAGGGGGAAGGTACGCAGATACGCAGTATTTT
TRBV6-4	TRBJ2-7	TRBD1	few	CASWTGDPSYEQYF	TGTGCCAGTTGGACAGGGGACCCTTCCTACGAGCAGTACTTC
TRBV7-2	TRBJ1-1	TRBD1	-	CASSSRQGLDTEAFF	TGTGCCAGCAGCTCCAGACAGGGGTTGGACACTGAAGCTTTCTTT
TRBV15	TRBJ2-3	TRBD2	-	CATSRLGLAGEGDTQYF	TGTGCCACCAGCAGACTGGGACTAGCGGGAGAGGGGGATACGCAGTATTTT
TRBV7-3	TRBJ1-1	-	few	CASSLSVNTEAFF	TGTGCCAGCAGCTTATCAGTGAACACTGAAGCTTTCTTT
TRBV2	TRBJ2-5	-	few	CASNRLQGGQETQYF	TGTGCCAGCAACAGGCTCCAGGGGGGTCAAGAGACCCAGTACTTC
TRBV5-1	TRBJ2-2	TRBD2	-	CASSLGPAGGDTGELFF	TGCGCCAGCAGCTTGGGTCCAGCGGGGGGCGACACCGGGGAGCTGTTTTTT
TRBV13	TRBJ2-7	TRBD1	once	CASSSGQGTYEQYF	TGTGCCAGCAGCTCCGGACAGGGTACCTACGAGCAGTACTTC
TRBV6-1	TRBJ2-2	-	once	CASGRAGELFF	TGTGCCAGCGGCCGGGCTGGGGAGCTGTTTTTT
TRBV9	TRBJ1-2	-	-	CASSVGDDIYTF	TGTGCCAGCAGCGTTGGGGACGACATCTACACCTTC
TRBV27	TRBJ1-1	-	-	CASSLKVRSTMGTEAFF	TGTGCCAGCAGTCTTAAGGTCAGGTCCACTATGGGGACTGAAGCTTTCTTT
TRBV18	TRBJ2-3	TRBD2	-	CASSPRLAGGKDTQYF	TGTGCCAGCTCACCACGGCTAGCGGGAGGAAAAGATACGCAGTATTTT
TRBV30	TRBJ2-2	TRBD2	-	CAWTLTSANTGELFF	TGTGCCTGGACCTTGACTAGCGCGAACACCGGGGAGCTGTTTTTT
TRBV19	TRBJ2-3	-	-	CASIGLEGAHF	TGTGCCAGTATTGGACTTGAAGGGGCTCATTTT
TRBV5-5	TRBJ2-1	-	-	CASSLAVTYNEQFF	TGTGCCAGCAGCCTTGCGGTAACCTACAATGAGCAGTTCTTC
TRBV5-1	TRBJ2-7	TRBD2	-	CASSPFGLAGSYEQYF	TGCGCCAGCAGCCCCTTCGGACTAGCGGGGAGCTACGAGCAGTACTTC
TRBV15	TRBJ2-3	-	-	CATSPTGGAGTYTQYF	TGTGCCACCAGCCCTACAGGCGGGGCGGGGACCTATACGCAGTATTTT